This T cell receptor (beta chain) originates from a study of shared clonotypes between healthy human individuals. Method: immunoSEQ multiplex PCR; TCRdb's copy keeps in-frame clones and lacks some. Of about 580,000 clones in the sample, roughly 98% were seen once. Germline loops: CDR1 MNHEY, CDR2 SMNVEV (reference sequence). V was shortened by 5 bases and J by 1 base, with 3 bases between the two germline ends. The CDR3 totals 11 residues. Terminally differentiated effector memory CD45RA+ cells were excluded from the naive CD8 cells, which were CD45RO-negative and positively selected for CCR7. The clonotype originates from a man aged 25-45 years in good health. The rearrangement joins TRBV27 to TRBJ2-7; D is unclear. The sequencing input was naive CD8+ T cells sorted from blood. The CDR3 reads CASSPSYEQYF. In nucleotides, the CDR3 is TGTGCCAGCAGTCCATCCTACGAGCAGTACTTC.